This is a list of T cell receptor beta chains from one sample in a study of blood T cells in healthy people across ages. TCRdb recomputed calls from the 5' RACE reads with MiXCR, one row per CDR3 protein. Of about 630,000 distinct CDR3 sequences in the sample, around 20% were seen once. Source material: blood. The receptors stem from a man between 65 and 85 years old in good health. The CDR3 runs from the conserved cysteine through the conserved F or W. The D gene is left open where the match is weak. Some rows have no size entry. The others give once, few or many, or a class for an expanded clone.

J gene | V gene | D gene | clone size | CDR3 protein | CDR3 DNA
TRBJ1-4 | TRBV6-1 | NA | NA | CASSSIDGATNEKLFF | TGTGCCAGCAGCTCAATAGACGGTGCAACTAATGAAAAACTGTTTTTT
TRBJ2-2 | TRBV20-1 | TRBD2 | NA | CSASSSGSDRSGELFF | TGCAGTGCTAGTTCGAGCGGGAGTGACCGGAGCGGGGAGCTGTTTTTT
TRBJ2-5 | TRBV5-6 | TRBD2 | NA | CASGRAGGTQETQYF | TGTGCCAGCGGAAGGGCGGGAGGAACGCAAGAGACCCAGTACTTC
TRBJ1-4 | TRBV19 | NA | few | CASSIRETVEKLFF | TGTGCCAGTAGTATCAGGGAGACCGTTGAAAAACTGTTTTTT
TRBJ2-5 | TRBV25-1 | NA | few | CASRKGAGETQYF | TGTGCCAGCAGAAAGGGTGCGGGGGAGACCCAGTACTTC
TRBJ2-1 | TRBV7-2 | NA | many | CASSSGTSYNEQFF | TGCGCCAGCAGCTCCGGGACTTCCTACAATGAGCAGTTCTTC
TRBJ2-5 | TRBV5-5 | TRBD1 | NA | CASSLEGQPQETQYF | TGTGCCAGCAGCTTGGAGGGACAGCCCCAAGAGACCCAGTACTTC
TRBJ2-2 | TRBV10-3 | TRBD1 | NA | CAISLRGQMNTGELFF | TGTGCCATCAGCCTCAGGGGACAGATGAACACCGGGGAGCTGTTTTTT
TRBJ2-3 | TRBV20-1 | TRBD2 | NA | CSASTSGISTDTQYF | TGCAGTGCTAGTACTAGCGGGATTAGCACAGATACGCAGTATTTT
TRBJ2-4 | TRBV4-3 | TRBD1 | few | CASSQDAGQGKNIQYF | TGCGCCAGCAGCCAAGATGCCGGACAGGGGAAAAACATTCAGTACTTC
TRBJ2-7 | TRBV12-3/TRBV12-4 | NA | NA | CASSMGPYEQYF | TGTGCCAGCAGCATGGGCCCCTACGAGCAGTACTTC
TRBJ1-1 | TRBV5-6 | NA | few | CASSLGGPQLNTEAFF | TGTGCCAGCAGCCTGGGGGGACCCCAACTGAACACTGAAGCTTTCTTT
TRBJ2-3 | TRBV28 | TRBD1 | NA | CASSARSDRVVDTQYF | TGTGCCAGCAGCGCCAGATCCGACAGGGTAGTAGATACGCAGTATTTT